The T cell receptor beta chain under discussion was sequenced for a study of neoadjuvant anti-PD-1 for oral cavity cancer. TCRdb's table, derived via immunoSEQ multiplex PCR, lists solely in-frame clones and lacks some. Altogether over 7,000 clones are present, around 80% being singletons, with the ten largest covering around 3.5%. There are 16 residues in the CDR3. The germline CDR1 and CDR2 sequences are LNHDA and SQIVND (reference sequence). V was pared by 4 bases and J by 1 base, with 11 bases between. The genes are TRBV19 and TRBJ2-6; maybe TRBD1 (6 bases). This clonotype originated in a person aged 35-79 years with oral cavity squamous cell carcinoma. Sequenced here: PBMCs, sampled before nivolumab (anti-PD-1) treatment. The CDR3 reads CASSKLQGSGANVLTF. Here the CDR3 DNA reads TGTGCCAGTAGTAAATTACAGGGTTCTGGGGCCAACGTCCTGACTTTC.